This entry concerns a single T cell receptor (beta chain). Its antigen is unknown. Base-call qualities are not available, and no considerably larger clone is one nucleotide away. The library was obtained by 5' RACE. Instrument on record: NextSeq 500. To allow correction of PCR and sequencing errors, the TCR library protocol tagged every TCR cDNA molecule with a unique molecular identifier. The source study handled its data this way. Decombinator tools were used for TCR identification, UMI-based error correction and CDR3 extraction. TCRs above a frequency of 2 per 1,000, corresponding to the top 1% of the tumor frequency distribution, were defined as expanded. Expanded tumor TCRs statistically deemed absent (corrected P<0.05) from at least one tumor region were classed as regional, and all other expanded tumor TCRs were classed as ubiquitous. Renyi diversity was calculated using the R vegan package after each repertoire was subsampled 100 times to 5,000 TCRs. CDR3 similarity networks were constructed using string-kernel similarity of amino acid triplets, with links drawn between CDR3s whose pairwise similarity was above 0.82. Clones were called with MiXCR by TCRdb after fastp trimmed the public reads at Q25, and only in-frame beta chains were retained. Rows with a matching CDR3 protein are joined into one entry that keeps the most common DNA and genes. The V and J calls and clone size come from TCRdb's table, not from the authors' own analysis. This sample comprises 9,500 to 14,000 distinct CDR3 sequences, 14% to 15% of them detected only once. The ten largest clones capture around a sixth of the sample.

Explained via the paper, the time point label denotes: sample taken at primary tumor resection. Donors were some 70 patients with early-stage, untreated non-small cell lung cancer from the lung TRACERx cohort. Without any cell sorting, TCR sequencing was performed on whole RNA extracted either from tumor and nontumor lung tissue or from cryopreserved PBMC samples. Patients were selected for TCR sequencing only if sufficient RNA was available from at least two tumor regions. Tumor and adjacent nontumor lung specimens were reviewed by a lung pathologist before selection. This specimen comes from a study of spatial heterogeneity in lung cancer (dated by TCRdb to the late 2010s). Concerning the study at large: Beta-chain transcripts were consistently detected in greater numbers than alpha-chain transcripts, which likely reflected higher beta-chain transcript abundance. A strong correlation was found between TCR transcript counts in tumor regions and a T cell transcriptional module score from matched bulk RNA-seq. In the raw uncorrected reads, each unique combination of TCR and UMI appeared on average more than ten times. The study quantitatively compared TCR alpha and beta repertoires across multiple tumor regions, matched nontumor lung and blood in non-small cell lung cancer. Nonsynonymous mutation counts, determined by whole-exome sequencing of tumor tissue, were related to TCR repertoire features. At surgery, both alpha and beta chains were TCR-sequenced in over 200 tumor regions, fewer than 80 matched nontumor lung samples and around 50 PBMC samples. Results and caveats for the whole study, not just this receptor: Counts of ubiquitous and regional expanded TCRs correlated with counts of ubiquitous and regional nonsynonymous mutations, respectively. Additional single-cell paired TCR alpha and beta sequencing was considered necessary to confirm, at a functional level, the hypothesis that regional TCRs recognize regional mutations. Estimated TCR-seq coverage of tumor T cells was only around 7% for alpha chains and about 14% for beta chains. The tumor nonsynonymous mutation count correlated with the number of expanded intratumoral alpha and beta TCRs.

Reading from cysteine to phenylalanine, the CDR3 counts 14 amino acids. Just the 42-base CDR3 DNA is kept, in frame starting at base 1. The CDR1 and CDR2 encoded by the germline V gene are SQVTM and ANQGSEA. This TCR was recovered from a male donor with early-stage non-small cell lung cancer. The chain was built from TRBV29-1 and TRBJ2-1; the D element could tentatively be TRBD1 or TRBD2, as 5 bases agree for each. The sample was lung tumor tissue, taken at surgery. This receptor carries the CDR3 CTARNGASYNEQFF. Read as DNA, the sequence is TGCACCGCGCGCAACGGGGCCTCCTACAATGAGCAGTTCTTC.